This entry is about one T cell receptor beta chain. The V and J ends lost 6 bases and 6 bases, in that order; junction bases with no gene match: 10. The CDR3 is 14 amino acids. The germline V gene encodes CDR1 SNHLY and CDR2 FYNNEI. Samples held roughly 0.85-11 million cryopreserved PBMC before DNA extraction. This sample is drawn from a study of long-term antiretroviral therapy in people with HIV. Study at large: First collections came about a decade before the 2015 immediate-ART recommendation.

At survey level, the immunoSEQ assay was run in its v3.0 version. The method was immunoSEQ multiplex PCR; TCRdb's version includes in-frame clones alone and lacks a portion of them. The sample shows about 20,000 clones, approximately 80% of them seen only once. The sample in question was unsorted PBMCs, obtained 1.2 years after starting antiretroviral therapy. The receptor was isolated from a woman between 40 and 55 years old with HIV. The genes are TRBV2 and TRBJ2-5; the match to TRBD1 covers 7 bases. Here the CDR3 reads CASRASGGMKTQYF. DNA of the CDR3: TGTGCCAGCAGAGCCTCAGGGGGTATGAAGACCCAGTACTTC.